This record concerns one T cell receptor (beta chain) sequence. Its target is not known. The junction departs from the called germline gene at one end, perhaps through a read error. The CDR3 loop spans 20 amino acids. The germline V gene encodes CDR1 SQVTM and CDR2 ANQGSEA. The data originate from a study of T cells in Graves' hyperthyroidism and ophthalmopathy. Findings and caveats of the study: The majority of expanded thyroid clonotypes above 0.001 also appeared in blood. It was a median around 6 months before onset that the model predicted ophthalmopathy.

The study based diagnoses on clinical symptoms, serum thyroxine and TRAb, thyroid ultrasound and orbital computed tomography. TCR beta CDR3 region amplification was performed from RNA transcripts. First-round RT-PCR of the TCR CDR3 relied on the HTBI primer set. In TCRdb, the multiplex PCR reads were re-called with MiXCR into one record per CDR3 protein. This sample carries hundreds of thousands of distinct CDR3 sequences, about 16% of them seen once, and the ten largest clones take around 3.5%. The receptor's source is a woman in her thirties or forties with Graves' ophthalmopathy. The specimen was blood. The chain has TRBV29-1 and TRBJ1-5; 8 bases match TRBD1. The CDR3 nucleotides read TGCAGCGTCCCTTTACGGGGTTTGGACAGGGTGCACAAGCTGAATCGGCCCCAGCATTTT. Encoded protein: CSVPLRGLDRVHKLNRPQHF. Full variable domain (outside the CDR3, taken from reference TRBV29-1 and TRBJ1-5): SAVISQKPSRDICQRGTSLTIQCQVDSQVTMMFWYRQQPGQSLTLIATANQGSEATYESGFVIDKFPISRPNLTFSTLTVSNMSPEDSSIYLCSVPLRGLDRVHKLNRPQHFGDGTRLSIL.